A single sample gave rise to the 13 T cell receptor beta chains below, sequenced in a study of breast tumors, draining lymph nodes, adjacent tissues. The lymph nodes were axillary draining lymph nodes from breast cancer patients. Using its own MiXCR run on the multiplex PCR reads, TCRdb lists one record per CDR3 protein. The table has fewer than 150,000 distinct CDR3 sequences, 21% seen once; the top ten hold about 2.2%. The specimen was axillary lymph node tissue. These receptors came from a female donor with breast cancer. Some clones in this sample may be carry-over from other donors' samples.

This chain joins TRBV12-3 or TRBV12-4 and TRBJ1-1; D ambiguous. Trimming pared 5 bases from V and 3 bases from J, leaving 13 bases between. The CDR3 sequence is 14 residues long. CDR3 sequence: CASSPMNSYTEAFF. As DNA, the CDR3 is TGTGCCAGCAGTCCAATGAACAGCTACACTGAAGCTTTCTTT.

This clonotype has at least ten counts. This chain links TRBV28 with TRBJ2-7; 10 bases align to TRBD1. This CDR3 region has 15 residues. In germline, CDR1 is MDHEN, CDR2 SYDVKM. With V trimmed by 4 bases and J by 6 bases, 9 bases remained unmatched. Written as DNA, the CDR3 is TGTGCCAGCAGTTCTCCGGGACAGGGGTGGTTCGAGCAGTACTTC. Translated: CASSSPGQGWFEQYF. The complete variable domain, with remaining parts taken from reference TRBV28 and TRBJ2-7, reads DVKVTQSSRYLVKRTGEKVFLECVQDMDHENMFWYRQDPGLGLRLIYFSYDVKMKEKGDIPEGYSVSREKKERFSLILESASTNQTSMYLCASSSPGQGWFEQYFGPGTRLTVT.

This clonotype was counted many times. The CDR3 is CASSLVPGGNSPLHF. DNA for the CDR3: TGTGCCAGCAGCTTGGTCCCAGGGGGTAATTCACCCCTCCACTTT. The chain recombines TRBV5-5 with TRBJ1-6; 7 nucleotides agree with TRBD1. Germline loops: CDR1 SGHKS, CDR2 YYEKEE (reference sequence). Losses at the gene ends were 0 bases for V and 6 bases for J; bases not matched to a gene: 3. The CDR3 has 15 amino acids.

Points on this clonotype: A much larger clone sits a single nucleotide away, making a read error possible. V and J are TRBV12-3 or TRBV12-4 and TRBJ1-3, with D tentatively TRBD1 (6 bases). This CDR3 contains 16 residues. CDR3 in DNA: TGTGCCAGCAGCCAACGGGGGGCTTTCTCTGGAAACACCATACATTTT. Residues: CASSQRGAFSGNTIHF.

The table lists this clonotype with many counts. The V gene is TRBV24-1, the J gene TRBJ2-3; TRBD2 matches 13 bases. This CDR3 spans 18 amino acids. Germline V lookup: CDR1 KGHDR, CDR2 SFDVKD. With 4 bases clipped from V and 5 bases from J, the junction kept 11 bases outside the gene matches. Here the CDR3 reads CATSDEGLAGNRGDTQYF. For the CDR3, the DNA is TGTGCCACCAGTGACGAGGGACTAGCGGGAAACCGGGGAGATACGCAGTATTTT.

Comments on this clonotype: This could be a read error, since a much larger clone is one nucleotide away. Since no conserved phenylalanine or tryptophan closes the CDR3, a read error is the likely cause. V is TRBV5-4 and J is TRBJ1-6; weak D call: TRBD1 (5 bases). CDR1 and CDR2 (germline): SGHNT, YYREEE (reference sequence). This CDR3 spans 14 amino acids. V lost 3 bases and J 7 bases, leaving 11 bases between the germline ends. In DNA, the CDR3 is TGTGCCAGCAGCTCCCAGGGAGGAAATTCACCCCTCCACTCT. Its translation: CASSSQGGNSPLHS.

In its sample, this clonotype was seen many times. CDR3 sequence reads: CASSRWGGAVVHEQFF. The CDR3 nucleotides read TGTGCCAGTAGCCGCTGGGGGGGGGCAGTGGTCCATGAGCAGTTCTTC. The chain combines TRBV19 with TRBJ2-1; TRBD2 might be the D (7 bases). The CDR3 runs 16 residues. Trimming took 6 bases from V and 8 from J, leaving 23 bases between them. The germline V gene encodes CDR1 LNHDA and CDR2 SQIVND (reference sequence).

This clonotype was observed many times. The V gene is TRBV30, the J gene TRBJ2-5; D is unresolved. Trimming took off 3 bases at V and 3 bases at J, with 8 bases between the two ends. The CDR3 is 12 amino acids. CDR1 is GTSNPN and CDR2 is SVGIG in the germline V gene (reference sequence). DNA for the CDR3: TGTGCCTGGAGCCGACGAGAAGAGACCCAGTACTTC. Protein product: CAWSRREETQYF.

This clonotype has at least ten counts. V gene TRBV4-1 combines with J gene TRBJ1-4; possibly TRBD1 for D (6 bases). V was clipped by 0 bases and J by 8 bases, with 13 bases between them. Germline V lookup: CDR1 MGHRA, CDR2 YSYEKL. This CDR3 has 15 residues. This CDR3 is CASSQDTTGFEKLFF. Written as DNA, the CDR3 is TGCGCCAGCAGCCAAGATACTACAGGGTTCGAAAAACTGTTTTTT.

This chain links TRBV10-3 with TRBJ1-1; D is possibly TRBD1 (6 bases). The V end lost 9 bases, the J end lost 4 bases, and 12 bases lay between the germline ends. This CDR3 has 12 residues. The germline V gene encodes CDR1 ENHRY and CDR2 SYGVKD. The CDR3 here is CAISGGGTEAFF. The CDR3 DNA reads as TGTGCCATATCAGGAGGGGGCACTGAAGCTTTCTTT.

In its sample, this clonotype was seen many times. The genes are TRBV12-5 and TRBJ2-1; 8 nucleotides agree with TRBD2. This CDR3 has 18 amino acids. V gave up 2 bases and J gave up 0 bases; unmatched junction bases: 9. Germline loops: CDR1 LGHNT, CDR2 FRNRAP. The CDR3 loop reads CASGLFKRGLSSYNEQFF. Written as DNA, the CDR3 is TGTGCTAGTGGTTTGTTCAAGCGGGGGCTGAGCTCCTACAATGAGCAGTTCTTC. Drawing the rest from reference TRBV12-5 and TRBJ2-1, the complete variable domain is DARVTQTPRHKVTEMGQEVTMRCQPILGHNTVFWYRQTMMQGLELLAYFRNRAPLDDSGMPKDRFSAEMPDATLATLKIQPSEPRDSAVYFCASGLFKRGLSSYNEQFFGPGTRLTVL.

At least ten counts were recorded for this clonotype. J is TRBJ1-3 and V is TRBV15, with a weak D call TRBD1 (5 bases). This CDR3 contains 17 residues. Germline V gene data show CDR1 as LNHNV and CDR2 as YYDKDF (reference sequence). With 0 bases removed from V and 0 bases from J, the gap between germline ends came to 12 bases. CDR3 nucleotide sequence: TGTGCCACCAGCAGAGATCGGGGCGCCGCCTCTGGAAACACCATATATTTT. Translated: CATSRDRGAASGNTIYF.

Ten or more counts support this clonotype. One end of the junction does not line up with germline, which may come from a read error. The chain combines TRBV3-1 with TRBJ2-3; 13 positions match TRBD2. CDR1 LGHDT and CDR2 YNNKEL come from the germline V gene (reference sequence). This CDR3 has 16 amino acids. CDR3 sequence reads: CASSQGLAGVTDTQYF. The CDR3 nucleotides are TGCGCCAGCAGCCAAGGACTAGCGGGAGTAACAGATACGCAGTATTTT.